This entry lists 30 T cell receptor beta chains sequenced from one sample in a study of cytomegalovirus exposure and HLA in healthy donors. Amplification used 60 Vbeta primers and 13 Jbeta primers. The assay was immunoSEQ multiplex PCR, and TCRdb's table has in-frame clones only and misses some. Altogether 100,000 to 150,000 clones are present, roughly 80% being singletons, with the ten largest covering more than 3.5%. Material: PBMCs. The source of these receptors is a woman aged 40 to 55 in good health and CMV-seropositive.

V usage is TRBV6-6 and J usage is TRBJ2-2; D is ambiguous. CDR3 length: 12 amino acids. V was trimmed by 5 bases and J by 3 bases, leaving 4 bases between them. Germline CDR1 is MNHNY and CDR2 is SVGAGI (reference sequence). This CDR3 is CASSPHTGELFF. The CDR3 nucleotides are TGTGCCAGCAGTCCTCACACCGGGGAGCTGTTTTTT.

The rearrangement joins TRBV7-3 to TRBJ2-5, with 12 positions matching TRBD2. CDR1 is SGHTA, CDR2 FQGTGA, per germline. The CDR3 is made up of 15 amino acids. The V gene end was trimmed by 4 bases and the J gene end by 2 bases; junction bases not matched to a gene: 2. The CDR3 here is CASSSSGRAQETQYF. CDR3 in DNA: TGTGCCAGCAGCTCTAGCGGGAGGGCACAAGAGACCCAGTACTTC.

The chain has TRBV5-1 and TRBJ2-1; D is perhaps TRBD2 (5 bases). V dropped 4 bases and J dropped 3 bases, with 11 bases sitting between them. This CDR3 comprises 14 residues. CDR1 is SGHRS, CDR2 YFSETQ, per germline. CDR3 bases: TGCGCCAGCAGCCTCAGCCGGGACTACAATGAGCAGTTCTTC. Translation gives CASSLSRDYNEQFF.

Details on this clone: The junction differs from germline at one of its ends, possibly a read error. This chain links TRBV2 with TRBJ1-4; D is unclear. Germline assignment: CDR1 SNHLY and CDR2 FYNNEI. The CDR3 is 14 amino acids. CDR3 amino acids: CASNENPLNEKLFF. The DNA of the CDR3 is TGTGCCAGCAATGAAAATCCCCTTAATGAAAAACTGTTTTTT.

The chain carries TRBV6-1 and TRBJ2-3, with 10 bases aligning to TRBD1. This CDR3 contains 17 residues. From germline, CDR1 is MNHNS and CDR2 SASEGT. With 3 bases clipped from V and 5 bases from J, the junction kept 11 bases outside the gene matches. Written as DNA, the CDR3 is TGTGCCAGCAGTGATACTACCGGGACAGGGGTTTTAGATACGCAGTATTTT. The encoded protein is CASSDTTGTGVLDTQYF.

This chain links TRBV5-1 with TRBJ1-1; D remains unclear. The germline V and J ends were trimmed by 4 bases and 4 bases, with 8 bases remaining between them. Germline values: CDR1 SGHRS, CDR2 YFSETQ. CDR3 length: 12 amino acids. CDR3 bases: TGCGCCAGCAGCCCGCCAGGCACTGAAGCTTTCTTT. This sequence encodes CASSPPGTEAFF.

V and J are TRBV6-5 and TRBJ1-4; 7 nucleotides match TRBD1. The V gene's germline CDR1 is MNHEY and CDR2 SVGAGI. V gave up 5 bases and J gave up 8 bases; unmatched junction bases: 8. The CDR3 covers 14 residues. The CDR3 here is CASSPRQGGEKLFF. Written as DNA, the CDR3 is TGTGCCAGCAGTCCCCGACAGGGAGGAGAAAAACTGTTTTTT.

The chain uses TRBV7-9 and TRBJ2-7; 9 bases line up with TRBD2. The germline V gene encodes CDR1 SEHNR and CDR2 FQNEAQ (reference sequence). The CDR3 has 13 amino acids. V lost 7 bases, J lost 4 bases, and 5 bases stayed unmatched. The CDR3 reads CASMPSGMYEQYF. The CDR3, as DNA: TGTGCCAGCATGCCTAGCGGGATGTACGAGCAGTACTTC.

The genes are TRBV28 and TRBJ1-5; D might be TRBD1 (5 bases). Trimming pared 5 bases from V and 7 bases from J, leaving 18 bases between. The germline gives CDR1 MDHEN, CDR2 SYDVKM. The CDR3 runs to 15 residues. CDR3 sequence (DNA): TGTGCCAGCAGTCCACCCCTGGGGCGGGACCAGCCCCAGCATTTT. Protein: CASSPPLGRDQPQHF.

The chain is built from TRBV30 and TRBJ1-4; perhaps TRBD1 as D (5 bases). The CDR3 is 14 amino acids. V was shortened by 0 bases and J by 6 bases, with 11 bases between the two germline ends. Germline-derived CDR1 and CDR2 are GTSNPN and SVGIG (reference sequence). The CDR3 reads CAWSVSWGDEKLFF. The DNA of the CDR3 is TGTGCCTGGAGTGTATCGTGGGGGGATGAAAAACTGTTTTTT. Together with reference TRBV30 and TRBJ1-4, the CDR3 gives the full variable domain: SQTIHQWPATLVQPVGSPLSLECTVEGTSNPNLYWYRQAAGRGLQLLFYSVGIGQISSEVPQNLSASRPQDRQFILSSKKLLLSDSGFYLCAWSVSWGDEKLFFGSGTQLSVL.

V gene TRBV27 combines with J gene TRBJ1-2, with 10 bases matching TRBD1. The J segment lost 7 bases and the V segment lost 4 bases, leaving 9 bases of the junction unmatched. The CDR3 spans 15 residues. Germline-derived CDR1 and CDR2 are MNHEY and SMNVEV (reference sequence). The CDR3 nucleotides read TGTGCCAGCAGTTGCCAGGACAGGGGGATTTGTGGCTACACCTTC. This gives the protein CASSCQDRGICGYTF.

The V call is TRBV7-9, the J call TRBJ2-3; 9 bases are shared with TRBD1. With V trimmed by 1 base and J by 0 bases, 11 bases remained unmatched. Germline V gives CDR1 SEHNR, CDR2 FQNEAQ (reference sequence). The CDR3 is 19 residues long. The CDR3 nucleotides are TGTGCCAGCAGCTTAGAGTTGACAGGGGGTGCGTCAAGCACAGATACGCAGTATTTT. It codes for CASSLELTGGASSTDTQYF.

This clone was observed a handful of times. A far larger clone lies a single base away; this is likely a read error. This chain joins TRBV7-8 and TRBJ2-1; 8 bases match TRBD2. CDR1 and CDR2 from the germline V gene are SGHVS and FQNEAQ. The junction had 6 bases not matched to a gene; V was cut back by 0 bases and J by 5 bases. The CDR3 contains 16 residues. DNA for the CDR3: TGTGCCAGCAGCTTAGCGAAGCGGGAGCATCACAATGAGCAGTTCTTC. Translated, it gives CASSLAKREHHNEQFF.

The rearrangement links TRBV14 to TRBJ2-7, with a tentative D call TRBD2 (6 bases). With 8 bases removed from V and 6 bases from J, the gap between germline ends came to 17 bases. Germline V gene data show CDR1 as SGHDN and CDR2 as FVKESK. The CDR3 loop spans 13 amino acids. CDR3 loop: CASGLGGRSEQYF. The CDR3 bases are TGTGCCAGCGGATTGGGGGGTCGGAGCGAGCAGTACTTC.

The chain couples TRBV2 to TRBJ1-4, with D perhaps matching TRBD1 (6 bases). Trimming removed 6 bases from V and 8 bases from J, with 19 bases in between. CDR1 and CDR2 (germline): SNHLY, FYNNEI. The CDR3 consists of 15 residues. This CDR3 reads CASSSMTGGGEKLFF. CDR3 coding DNA: TGTGCCAGCAGCTCAATGACAGGAGGAGGAGAAAAACTGTTTTTT.

V is TRBV9 and J is TRBJ1-2; 9 bases are shared with TRBD1. The germline CDR1 and CDR2 sequences are SGDLS and YYNGEE. V gave up 4 bases and J gave up 3 bases; unmatched junction bases: 1. This CDR3 is built from 13 residues. The CDR3 nucleotides are TGTGCCAGCAGCCGACAGGGGGACTATGGCTACACCTTC. This translates into CASSRQGDYGYTF. Looking up the rest from reference TRBV9 and TRBJ1-2 gives the full variable domain: DSGVTQTPKHLITATGQRVTLRCSPRSGDLSVYWYQQSLDQGLQFLIQYYNGEERAKGNILERFSAQQFPDLHSELNLSSLELGDSALYFCASSRQGDYGYTFGSGTRLTVV.

This chain uses TRBV14 with TRBJ2-7, with TRBD2 matching over 8 bases. The CDR3 sequence is 15 residues long. With 4 bases clipped from V and 2 bases from J, the junction kept 7 bases outside the gene matches. In germline, CDR1 is SGHDN, CDR2 FVKESK. In DNA form, the CDR3 reads TGTGCCAGCAGCCTCCTCACTAGCGGCCCCTACGAGCAGTACTTC. Residues: CASSLLTSGPYEQYF.

In this sample, this clone turned up many times. V is TRBV5-6 and J is TRBJ2-1; TRBD2 agrees at 10 bases. J gave up 5 bases and V 3 bases, and 5 bases lay outside the gene matches. Germline V gene data show CDR1 as SGHDT and CDR2 as YYEEEE. This CDR3 has 15 residues. The CDR3 coding sequence is TGTGCCAGCAGCTGGGGACTAGCGACTGACAATGAGCAGTTCTTC. Its translation: CASSWGLATDNEQFF. The full variable domain, completed using reference TRBV5-6 and TRBJ2-1, is DAGVTQSPTHLIKTRGQQVTLRCSPKSGHDTVSWYQQALGQGPQFIFQYYEEEERQRGNFPDRFSGHQFPNYSSELNVNALLLGDSALYLCASSWGLATDNEQFFGPGTRLTVL.

The chain couples TRBV7-2 to TRBJ2-7, with 9 positions matching TRBD1. The CDR3 is 16 amino acids. V lost 4 bases to trimming and J lost 3 bases; unmatched junction nucleotides: 10. Germline V CDR1 and CDR2: SGHTA, FQGNSA. CDR3 nucleotides: TGTGCCAGCAGCTCCAGCCTCGGACAGGGGAGCTACGAGCAGTACTTC. This encodes CASSSSLGQGSYEQYF. The complete variable domain, with remaining parts taken from reference TRBV7-2 and TRBJ2-7, reads GAGVSQSPSNKVTEKGKDVELRCDPISGHTALYWYRQSLGQGLEFLIYFQGNSAPDKSGLPSDRFSAERTGGSVSTLTIQRTQQEDSAVYLCASSSSLGQGSYEQYFGPGTRLTVT.

V gene TRBV7-6 combines with J gene TRBJ2-1; maybe TRBD2 (5 bases). From germline, CDR1 is SGHVS and CDR2 FNYEAQ. The CDR3 covers 12 residues. V lost 5 bases and J lost 8, with 10 bases in between. The CDR3 coding sequence is TGTGCCAGCAGCCGCGCCGGGGATGAGCAGTTCTTC. Protein sequence: CASSRAGDEQFF.

On this clone: A read error may account for a junction end that differs from germline. The CDR3 region is CASTLGLALPSPVF. CDR3 sequence (DNA): TGTGCCAGCACCCTTGGACTAGCCCTCCCCAGCCCGGTCTTC. J is TRBJ2-1 and V is TRBV28, with TRBD2 identical over 8 bases. Germline CDR1 is MDHEN and CDR2 is SYDVKM. The length of the CDR3 is 14 residues.

The genes are TRBV7-9 and TRBJ2-1, with D tentatively TRBD2 (5 bases). Trimming cost V 4 bases and J 2 bases, with 12 bases left between them. This CDR3 spans 15 amino acids. Per germline, CDR1 SEHNR and CDR2 FQNEAQ (reference sequence). In DNA, the CDR3 is TGTGCCAGCAGCTCAAAGCGGAGACCCTACAATGAGCAGTTCTTC. It yields the protein CASSSKRRPYNEQFF.

The chain links TRBV27 to TRBJ2-7; a weak D match, TRBD1 (6 bases). The germline V and J ends were trimmed by 9 bases and 2 bases, with 11 bases remaining between them. The CDR3 extends over 12 amino acids. Germline V gene lookup returns CDR1 MNHEY and CDR2 SMNVEV (reference sequence). CDR3 nucleotide sequence: TGTGCCAGTGGGACACCGCCCTACGAGCAGTACTTC. Its translation is CASGTPPYEQYF.

V gene TRBV7-8 combines with J gene TRBJ2-7, with a tentative D call TRBD2 (5 bases). CDR3 length: 14 amino acids. Germline CDR1 is SGHVS and CDR2 is FQNEAQ. V was shortened by 2 bases and J by 7 bases, with 15 bases between the two germline ends. Here the CDR3 DNA reads TGTGCCAGCAGCTTACTAGCCCACCTTGAGGAGCAGTACTTC. Protein sequence: CASSLLAHLEEQYF.

This chain connects TRBV5-5 to TRBJ1-3, with D unresolved. The CDR3 spans 12 residues. V lost 4 bases, J lost 8 bases, and 10 bases lay in between. The V gene's germline CDR1 is SGHKS and CDR2 YYEKEE (reference sequence). For the CDR3, the DNA is TGTGCCAGCAGCCGCATCGGGGACACCATATATTTT. It translates to CASSRIGDTIYF.

The CDR3 DNA follows: TGTGCCAGCAGCTTAGGTGTCGAGAGAAGCTCCTACAATGAGCAGTTCTTC. It encodes CASSLGVERSSYNEQFF. The chain employs TRBV11-1 and TRBJ2-1, with D unresolved. Germline loops: CDR1 SGHAT, CDR2 FQDESV (reference sequence). V lost 1 base to trimming and J lost 0 bases, with 13 bases between them. There are 17 residues in the CDR3.

The chain links TRBV5-8 to TRBJ2-3; a possible D gene is TRBD1 (5 bases). The ends were cut back, 7 bases at V and 0 bases at J, with 15 bases in the middle. This CDR3 spans 15 amino acids. In germline, CDR1 is SGHTS, CDR2 YDEGEE. CDR3 protein: CASAWWGVSTDTQYF. The CDR3 DNA reads as TGTGCCAGCGCCTGGTGGGGCGTTAGCACAGATACGCAGTATTTT.

V usage is TRBV5-1 and J usage is TRBJ2-5; tentative D call: TRBD2 (6 bases). The CDR3 consists of 16 residues. In germline, CDR1 is SGHRS, CDR2 YFSETQ. V lost 4 bases to trimming and J lost 1 base, with 17 bases between them. Written as DNA, the CDR3 is TGCGCCAGCAGCCCTTGGAGGAGGGGATTCCAAGAGACCCAGTACTTC. As protein: CASSPWRRGFQETQYF.

J is TRBJ1-2 and V is TRBV2, with TRBD1 as a possible D gene (6 bases). CDR3 length: 15 amino acids. Trimming shortened V by 4 bases and J by 2 bases, and 14 bases separated the two germline ends. From germline, CDR1 is SNHLY and CDR2 FYNNEI. This chain's CDR3 is CASSVEAGVNYGYTF. The CDR3 DNA reads TGTGCCAGCAGTGTGGAAGCAGGGGTAAACTATGGCTACACCTTC.

The rearrangement uses TRBV9 and TRBJ1-2; 8 bases agree with TRBD1. After removal of 3 bases from V and 7 bases from J, the junction contained 8 bases not matched to a gene. CDR3 length equals 14 residues. The germline V gene has CDR1 SGDLS and CDR2 YYNGEE. The CDR3 spells CASSEGGQATGYTF. CDR3 nucleotides: TGTGCCAGCAGCGAGGGGGGACAGGCGACTGGCTACACCTTC.